This T cell receptor beta chain was found in a study of cytomegalovirus exposure and HLA in healthy donors (dated by TCRdb to 2017 to 2019). About the full investigation: The 700 or so repertoires of the first cohort and the 95 to 150 validation repertoires were produced on the same platform, according to a later analysis. The study was designed to test whether signatures of past pathogen exposure could be identified by cataloging public T cell receptors. A separate validation cohort of roughly 130 different subjects was used in addition to the 666-subject first cohort. The study combined high-throughput TCR immunosequencing, statistical association of individual TCRs with disease status, and machine learning to predict cytomegalovirus infection status. The paper as a whole reports these results and caveats: The authors suggested that the approach could potentially be extended to other disease states and immunological phenotypes. Three of the identified cytomegalovirus-associated TCR beta chains were confirmed in vitro to be specific for cytomegalovirus antigens. All 110 or so repertoires were used to score co-occurrence in the validation cohort in a later analysis, because that analysis had no HLA typing for the cohort. Across donors, most TCR sequences were observed very rarely, whereas some public TCRs were present in many individuals. A total of roughly 160 TCR beta chains were listed by the study as associated with cytomegalovirus. Of the cluster scores, roughly 95% were above 0 in a later analysis, which found that TCRs clustered in the first cohort also tended to co-occur in the 120 or so validation repertoires. The classifier was reported to diagnose cytomegalovirus status with high specificity and sensitivity in both the original cohort and the validation cohort.

About this clone: This clone's antigen is unknown. There are no base qualities to consult, and no much larger clone falls within one base.

The germline V gene supplies CDR1 SGHRS and CDR2 YFSETQ. At the junction V is shortened by 0 bases and J by 0 bases, with 11 bases in between. The CDR3 runs 16 residues from the cysteine to the phenylalanine. The retained sequence is limited to the CDR3, 48 bases, with the frame set at the first base. Libraries were prepared through the immunoSEQ multiplex PCR assay. For the original study's pipeline: A statistical classification framework was built for diagnosing cytomegalovirus status from the catalog of TCR beta chain sequences. Drawn from immuneACCESS, this table holds only the in-frame rearrangements with V and J called that TCRdb kept. Clones are partly lost; checked studies trace under half to an unresolved V gene and leave the rest unexplained. From that table come the V and J calls and clone size; the DNA was used to work out D and trimming. In all, the sample holds roughly 150,000 clones, and about 86% of those were seen once. Clones ranked in the top ten supply 5% to 7% of the sample.

Donors formed part of the validation cohort, which comprised over a hundred subjects and was distinct from the first cohort of 666 subjects. The sequencing sample was made of PBMCs. The TCR comes from a woman aged 25 to 39 in good health and CMV-seronegative. The chain links TRBV5-1 with TRBJ2-3; no confident D gene assignment can be made. The CDR3 region reads CASSLAGRSSTDTQYF. The bases are TGCGCCAGCAGCTTGGCGGGCAGGTCGAGCACAGATACGCAGTATTTT. Reference TRBV5-1 and TRBJ2-3 genes cover what lies past the CDR3, so the full variable domain is KAGVTQTPRYLIKTRGQQVTLSCSPISGHRSVSWYQQTPGQGLQFLFEYFSETQRNKGNFPGRFSGRQFSNSRSEMNVSTLELGDSALYLCASSLAGRSSTDTQYFGPGTRLTVL.